This T cell receptor beta chain was recovered during a study of T cells in Graves' hyperthyroidism and ophthalmopathy (dated by TCRdb to the late 2010s). Regarding the complete study: Peripheral blood samples were taken at initial diagnosis, before any treatment was given. A discovery cohort of roughly 100 patients, 43 with Graves' ophthalmopathy and over 55 with stable Graves' hyperthyroidism, was used to find distinguishing TCR V-J signatures. Prospective prediction of ophthalmopathy was tested in an independent validation cohort of approximately 19 hyperthyroidism patients and 15 to 17 patients who later progressed to ophthalmopathy. Following sampling, methimazole starting at 30 mg daily was given to hyperthyroidism patients, and high-dose intravenous methylprednisolone was given to ophthalmopathy patients. Thyroid tissue and blood T-cell repertoires from over 5 Graves' hyperthyroidism patients were also compared in the study. The paper describes TCR Vbeta CDR3 sequencing of 140 or so peripheral blood samples, made up of about 40 ophthalmopathy patients, approximately 73 hyperthyroidism patients and about 17 progressor patients. For training and testing, the approximately 92 patients in the discovery cohort were randomly divided in a 7:3 ratio. What the work shows at the level of the full study, not this receptor alone: Blood samples also contained most of the expanded thyroid clonotypes (frequency above 0.001), which suggests that blood repertoires may reflect thyroid immune responses. During validation, the model predicted progression to ophthalmopathy a median of around 6 months ahead of onset, with more than 60% sensitivity and under 85% specificity. No statistical method was used to set the sample size in advance, and investigators knew the group allocation. In cross-validation, a model built on a 13 V-J signature told ophthalmopathy apart from stable hyperthyroidism with approximately 90% sensitivity and about 81% specificity, and in testing the same model reached 80%/75%.

TCR beta CDR3 regions were amplified from RNA transcripts. For the first round of RT-PCR on the TCR CDR3, the HTBI primer set was used together with the Qiagen OneStep RT-PCR kit. Libraries were constructed in a second round of multiplex PCR, after which size selection and purification were carried out. The libraries were sequenced on an Illumina HiSeq2000 using paired-end 100 bp reads. The published analysis was carried out like this. Raw data were processed with SOAPnuke, discarding reads with adapters, uncalled bases, mean Phred below 15, or no exact constant-primer or identifier match. High-quality paired reads were merged with COPE v1.2.5, and unique nucleotide sequences were defined as clonotypes. MiTCR v1.1 was used to align the clonotypes against IMGT TRBV, TRBD and TRBJ reference segments. The analysis was restricted to V-J combinations with a frequency above 0.0001, which together covered 99.2% of the repertoires. A TCS score was defined as the ratio of F50 (clonal expansion) to E x V (chaos), with BLOSUM62-based TCRdist applied between CDR3 peptides within each V-J. Welch's t-statistics and random forest reduced 450 to 600 V-J features to 10 to 15, which were used in a naive Bayes classifier (R e1071). The public sequencing data were trimmed at Q25 with fastp and processed into clonotypes with MiXCR by TCRdb, which kept only in-frame beta chains. A single entry per CDR3 protein holds the most common genes and DNA from its merged rows. The V and J calls were not made by the authors but by TCRdb's processing. The sample table records about 740,000 distinct CDR3 sequences; 14% of these occur just once. The ten largest account for 10% of the sample.

This clonotype was counted only a few times. Its specific antigen is unknown. A read error may produce the germline difference seen at one junction end. In the germline V gene (reference sequence), CDR1 corresponds to SEHNR and CDR2 to FQNEAQ. The CDR3, from cysteine to phenylalanine, totals 14 residues. The only DNA kept is the CDR3, 42 bases in frame from the first base. Stable Graves' hyperthyroidism was defined as the absence of progression to ophthalmopathy over 18 months of follow-up. Hyperthyroidism patients were aged 18 to 65 years and newly diagnosed, with disease duration of less than 2 months. Patients with uncontrolled infections, other autoimmune diseases, pregnancy or lactation were excluded. Clinical symptoms, serum thyroxine and TRAb, thyroid ultrasound, and orbital computed tomography formed the basis for the diagnoses. PBMCs were separated from 7.5 to 10 ml of fresh peripheral blood using Ficoll-Paque density gradient centrifugation. Total RNA was extracted using Trizol reagent, and RNA quality was assessed on an Agilent 2100 Bioanalyzer.

Specimen: blood. This TCR derives from a woman aged 18-29 years with Graves' hyperthyroidism. The chain employs TRBV7-9 and TRBJ2-1; the D gene is not confidently resolved. This receptor carries the CDR3 CASSNLFSNNEQFF. The DNA reads TGTGCCAGCAGCAACCTCTTCTCCAACAATGAGCAGTTCTTC.